These T cell receptor beta chains were read from a single sample in a study of blood T cell repertoires in COVID-19. Assay: immunoSEQ multiplex PCR; the TCRdb copy retains only in-frame clones and omits some. The sample includes approximately 32,000 clones, about nine tenths of them seen just once. The material sequenced was peripheral blood. These receptor sequences come from a man in his sixties with active COVID-19. Each CDR3 is given with its conserved first and last residue. The D gene is left open where the match is weak. A row's size may be missing; if present it is once, few, many or a size class.

CDR3: CAIKDVHEHRGAVF
DNA: TGTGCCATCAAAGATGTCCACGAACACCGGGGAGCTGTTTTT
J: TRBJ2-2
V: TRBV10-3
size: NA
D: NA

CDR3: CASSLHQNTEAFF
DNA: TGTGCCAGCAGCCTACACCAGAACACTGAAGCTTTCTTT
J: TRBJ1-1
V: TRBV14
size: NA
D: NA

CDR3: CASSERRGRLSYNEQFF
DNA: TGTGCCAGCAGCGAACGGCGGGGGAGGCTCTCCTACAATGAGCAGTTCTTC
J: TRBJ2-1
V: TRBV5-6
size: NA
D: TRBD2

CDR3: CASSSRGTGAYEQYF
DNA: TGTGCCAGCAGTTCAAGGGGGACAGGGGCCTACGAGCAGTACTTC
J: TRBJ2-7
V: TRBV28
size: NA
D: TRBD1

CDR3: CASSQTGGTTEAFF
DNA: TGTGCCAGCAGTCAAACAGGGGGCACAACTGAAGCTTTCTTT
J: TRBJ1-1
V: TRBV3-1/TRBV3-2
size: NA
D: TRBD1

CDR3: CASSLALAGNNEQFF
DNA: TGCGCCAGCAGCTTGGCCCTAGCGGGAAACAATGAGCAGTTCTTC
J: TRBJ2-1
V: TRBV5-1
size: NA
D: TRBD2

CDR3: CASSQTFDRGGGYTF
DNA: TGCGCCAGCAGCCAAACCTTTGACAGGGGAGGCGGCTACACCTTC
J: TRBJ1-2
V: TRBV4-1
size: NA
D: TRBD1

CDR3: CASSYSRTFNTEAFF
DNA: TGTGCCAGCAGTTACTCGCGGACTTTTAACACTGAAGCTTTCTTT
J: TRBJ1-1
V: TRBV6-5
size: NA
D: NA

CDR3: CASSLGGGLRYEQYF
DNA: TGTGCCAGCAGTTTAGGCGGGGGTTTAAGATACGAGCAGTACTTC
J: TRBJ2-7
V: TRBV27
size: NA
D: TRBD2

CDR3: CATSASGSETQYF
DNA: TGTGCCACCAGTGCCTCGGGGAGCGAGACCCAGTACTTC
J: TRBJ2-5
V: TRBV24-1
size: NA
D: NA

CDR3: CASWGQGLNEKLFF
DNA: TGTGCCAGCTGGGGCCAGGGACTTAATGAAAAACTGTTTTTT
J: TRBJ1-4
V: TRBV6-6
size: NA
D: NA

CDR3: CATGGEAGENEQFF
DNA: TGTGCCACCGGGGGGGAAGCGGGAGAAAATGAGCAGTTCTTC
J: TRBJ2-1
V: TRBV15
size: once
D: TRBD2

CDR3: CASGLERGLINEQFF
DNA: TGTGCTAGTGGCCTTGAGCGGGGGCTTATCAATGAGCAGTTCTTC
J: TRBJ2-1
V: TRBV12-5
size: NA
D: TRBD2

CDR3: CASSQISGITDTQYF
DNA: TGTGCCAGCAGCCAAATTAGCGGGATCACAGATACGCAGTATTTT
J: TRBJ2-3
V: TRBV4-2
size: NA
D: TRBD2

CDR3: CASSGTGQGSHEQYF
DNA: TGTGCCAGCAGTGGTACGGGACAGGGTTCCCACGAGCAGTACTTC
J: TRBJ2-7
V: TRBV25-1
size: NA
D: TRBD1

CDR3: CASSQDPGTSGRGGGTQYF
DNA: TGTGCCAGCAGCCAAGATCCCGGGACTAGCGGGAGAGGGGGTGGTACGCAGTATTTT
J: TRBJ2-3
V: TRBV4-2
size: NA
D: TRBD2

CDR3: CASGLGLYNEKLFF
DNA: TGTGCTAGTGGCCTGGGACTGTATAATGAAAAACTGTTTTTT
J: TRBJ1-4
V: TRBV12-5
size: NA
D: NA

CDR3: CASRGLAGGLGGTDTQYF
DNA: TGTGCCAGCAGGGGACTAGCGGGGGGCCTTGGAGGCACAGATACGCAGTATTTT
J: TRBJ2-3
V: TRBV2
size: few
D: TRBD2

CDR3: CASSGREGRFPQETQYF
DNA: TGTGCCAGCAGCGGGAGGGAGGGGCGCTTCCCCCAAGAGACCCAGTACTTC
J: TRBJ2-5
V: TRBV9
size: NA
D: TRBD2

CDR3: CASSPPGEGIGEQYF
DNA: TGTGCCAGCAGCCCACCTGGGGAGGGGATAGGGGAGCAGTACTTC
J: TRBJ2-7
V: TRBV3-1/TRBV3-2
size: few
D: TRBD2

CDR3: CASQQGLYNSPLHF
DNA: TGTGCCTCACAACAGGGGCTTTATAATTCACCCCTCCACTTT
J: TRBJ1-6
V: TRBV30
size: once
D: TRBD1

CDR3: CASSDRGTEAFF
DNA: TGTGCCAGCAGTGACAGGGGCACTGAAGCTTTCTTT
J: TRBJ1-1
V: TRBV2
size: once
D: NA

CDR3: CASSQDMSGGGRETQYF
DNA: TGTGCCAGCAGCCAAGATATGAGCGGGGGCGGGAGGGAGACCCAGTACTTC
J: TRBJ2-5
V: TRBV3-1/TRBV3-2
size: NA
D: TRBD2